This entry features one T cell receptor (beta chain) sequence. Its antigen is undetermined. This entry is derived from a study of cytomegalovirus exposure and HLA in healthy donors. Study-level findings and limits: Analyses of presence/absence relied on an assumption of roughly uniform sequencing depth across donors. Some TCR beta chains (more than 150 of them) were listed as cytomegalovirus-associated.

Donors counted as nominally healthy when sampled, yet unrecorded immune exposures were likely. Germline CDR1 is GTSNPN and CDR2 is SVGIG (reference sequence). This CDR3 is built from 14 residues. With V trimmed by 1 base and J by 8 bases, 2 bases remained unmatched. Researchers ran the PCR with 60 Vbeta and 13 Jbeta primers. Authors' methods: Unique TCR beta chains numbered approximately 80 million in a later analysis, with around 10 million shared. Generated by immunoSEQ multiplex PCR, the TCRdb table keeps only in-frame clones and is missing some. The V and J calls and clone size are taken from that table; D and trimming were inferred from the DNA. This sample's table has about 39,000 clones.

The V and J genes are TRBV30 and TRBJ1-6; 10 bases fit TRBD1. What was sequenced was PBMCs. The receptor was isolated from a woman aged 25-40 years in good health and CMV-seropositive. The CDR3 DNA reads TGTGCCTGGAGTGCAGGGACAGGGGATTCACCCCTCCACTTT. It codes for CAWSAGTGDSPLHF.